The subject of this entry is one T cell receptor beta chain. At least ten counts were recorded for this clone. Its antigen remains unidentified. Base qualities are not at hand, and no much larger clone is one base apart. These data come from a study of T cells after posttransplantation cyclophosphamide (TCRdb year 2016). Regarding the study in general: The study tracked T cell repertoire reconstitution by TRB sequencing after myeloablative bone marrow transplantation using posttransplantation cyclophosphamide as GVHD prophylaxis. Antigen receptor sequencing was done on samples from some 35 PTCy-treated patients and from approximately 17 related bone marrow donors of those patients. Public TRB sequences were compared against a database of over 3,600 sequences linked to responses to pathogens, tumor antigens, self-antigens and alloantigens. TRB sequencing was also done on up to 3 additional blood samples from 2 to 5.2 years after transplant in 3 patients, and on pretransplant blood from 4 patients. Because TRA and TRB clonality were tightly correlated in 8 or 9 samples, subsequent TCR analyses were focused on TRB only. Blood from every one of the 34 PTCy patients who had 1-year posttransplant specimens underwent TRB sequencing. The investigation overall reported the following: Across the 45 to 55 patients, TRB clonality was highly associated with recipient CMV seropositivity and CMV reactivation, and diversity with PTCy was similar to that in the CNI/methotrexate controls. Donor-recipient similarity was low at 1-2 months but rose over the first year, and later blood repertoires were often dominated by donor CD8+ memory clones. The TRB repertoires of T cells infiltrating skin or the GI tract showed only limited overlap with the TRB repertoires found in blood.

On the day of marrow donation, related bone marrow donors gave peripheral blood samples. Mononuclear cells from peripheral blood and bone marrow were separated by Ficoll-Hypaque density centrifugation and then cryopreserved. Genomic DNA was the input for TRB sequencing, which was run either with the immunoSEQ assay at survey resolution or with the hsTCRB kit. From the authors' description of their analysis: The immunoSEQ software was used for initial read processing, and the LymphoSeq R package was used for repertoire analyses. Clonality was calculated as 1 minus normalized Shannon entropy, and the Gini coefficient was also calculated for each TRB dataset. To infer phenotypes in unsorted samples, TRB sequences from sorted subsets of the recipient or donor were mapped onto unsorted samples from the same recipient. The table comes from immuneACCESS by way of TCRdb, which keeps in-frame sequences with V and J called. Part of the clones is missing from these tables; in studies checked, under half for an unresolved V gene and the rest for unknown reasons. Clone size and V and J calls were adopted from that table, with D and trimming inferred from the DNA. The data for this sample show fewer than 40,000 clones, each detected more than once. Around 4.8% of the sample goes to the ten largest clones.

The sequence was obtained from a woman aged 30 to 39 in good health and a related stem cell transplant donor. Sequences were obtained from PBMCs.

This receptor has the CDR3 CASSLNAVPNTEAFF. The DNA sequence is given as TGCGCCAGCAGCTTGAACGCAGTACCGAACACTGAAGCTTTCTTT. The sequence joins TRBV5-1 to TRBJ1-1; the D gene cannot be resolved reliably. Trimming at the junction amounts to 1 base on V and 1 base on J, and the germline ends lie 11 bases apart. For CDR1 and CDR2, the germline V gene lists SGHRS and YFSETQ. The cysteine opens and the phenylalanine closes a CDR3 of 15 amino acids. The kept DNA is CDR3 alone, 45 bases in frame from the first base.